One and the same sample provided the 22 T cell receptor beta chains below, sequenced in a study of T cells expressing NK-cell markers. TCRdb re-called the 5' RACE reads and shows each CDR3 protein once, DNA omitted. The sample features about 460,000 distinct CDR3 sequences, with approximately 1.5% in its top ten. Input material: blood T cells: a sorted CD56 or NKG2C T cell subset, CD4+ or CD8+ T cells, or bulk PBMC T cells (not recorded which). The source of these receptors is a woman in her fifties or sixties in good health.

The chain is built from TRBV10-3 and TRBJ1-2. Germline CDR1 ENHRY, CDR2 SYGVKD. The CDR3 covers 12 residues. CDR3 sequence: CAISESGDGYTF.

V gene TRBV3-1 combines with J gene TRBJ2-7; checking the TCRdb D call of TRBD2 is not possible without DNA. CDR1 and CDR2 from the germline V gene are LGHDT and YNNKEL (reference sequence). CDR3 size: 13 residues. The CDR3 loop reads CASRAGGSNEQYF.

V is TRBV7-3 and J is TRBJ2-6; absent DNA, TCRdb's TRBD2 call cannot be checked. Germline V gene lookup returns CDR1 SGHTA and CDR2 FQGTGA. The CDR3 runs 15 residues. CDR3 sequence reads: CASSNRASGANVLTF.

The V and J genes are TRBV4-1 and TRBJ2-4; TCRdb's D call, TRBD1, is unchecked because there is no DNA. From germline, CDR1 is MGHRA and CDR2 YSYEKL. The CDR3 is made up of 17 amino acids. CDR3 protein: CASSPIESRDRKNIQYF.

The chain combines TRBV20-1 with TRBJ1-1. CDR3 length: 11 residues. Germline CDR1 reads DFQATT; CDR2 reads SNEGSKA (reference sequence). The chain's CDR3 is CSASVHTEAFF.

CDR3 residues: CASSLGQVEAFF. The rearrangement joins TRBV5-6 to TRBJ1-1; the D call from TCRdb, TRBD1, cannot be confirmed without DNA. Germline V CDR1 and CDR2: SGHDT, YYEEEE. CDR3 length: 12 amino acids. Drawing the rest from reference TRBV5-6 and TRBJ1-1, the complete variable domain is DAGVTQSPTHLIKTRGQQVTLRCSPKSGHDTVSWYQQALGQGPQFIFQYYEEEERQRGNFPDRFSGHQFPNYSSELNVNALLLGDSALYLCASSLGQVEAFFGQGTRLTVV.

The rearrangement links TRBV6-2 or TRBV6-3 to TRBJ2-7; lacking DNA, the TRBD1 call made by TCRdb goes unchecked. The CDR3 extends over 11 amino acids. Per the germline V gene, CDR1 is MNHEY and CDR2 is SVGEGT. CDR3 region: CASSRGSEQYF.

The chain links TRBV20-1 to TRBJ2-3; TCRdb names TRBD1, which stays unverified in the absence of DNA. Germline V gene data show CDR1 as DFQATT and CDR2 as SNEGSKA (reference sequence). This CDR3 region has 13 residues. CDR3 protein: CSAPGFTTDTQYF.

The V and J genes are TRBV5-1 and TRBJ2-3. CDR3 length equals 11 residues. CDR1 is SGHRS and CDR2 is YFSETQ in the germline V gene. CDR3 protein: CASGYTDTQYF.

CDR3 loop: CASSQLAGHSEQYF. The chain uses TRBV3-1 and TRBJ2-7; TCRdb reports TRBD2, a call that lacks DNA to check it against. Per germline, CDR1 LGHDT and CDR2 YNNKEL (reference sequence). The CDR3 spans 14 residues.

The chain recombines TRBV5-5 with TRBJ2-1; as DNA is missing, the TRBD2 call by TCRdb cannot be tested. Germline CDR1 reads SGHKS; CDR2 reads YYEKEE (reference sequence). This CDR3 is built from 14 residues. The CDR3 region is CASSLKDSRNEQFF.

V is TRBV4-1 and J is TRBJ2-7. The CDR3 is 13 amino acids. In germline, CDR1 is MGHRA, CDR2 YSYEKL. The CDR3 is CASSLRIPYEQYF.

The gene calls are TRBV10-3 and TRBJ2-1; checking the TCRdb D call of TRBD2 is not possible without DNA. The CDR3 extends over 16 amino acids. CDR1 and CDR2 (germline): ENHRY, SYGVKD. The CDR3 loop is CAISEPPGLAGGEQFF.

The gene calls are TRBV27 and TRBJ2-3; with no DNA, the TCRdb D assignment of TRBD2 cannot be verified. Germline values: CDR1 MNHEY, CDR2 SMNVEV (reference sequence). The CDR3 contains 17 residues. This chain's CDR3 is CASRVLGLADSTDTQYF.

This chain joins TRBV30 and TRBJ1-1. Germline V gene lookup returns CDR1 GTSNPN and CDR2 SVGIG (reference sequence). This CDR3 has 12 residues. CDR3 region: CAWERVITEAFF.

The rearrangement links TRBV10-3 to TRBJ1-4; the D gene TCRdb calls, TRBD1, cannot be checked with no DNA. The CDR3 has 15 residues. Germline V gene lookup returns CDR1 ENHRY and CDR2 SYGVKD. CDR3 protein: CAIRSGTGYQEKLFF.

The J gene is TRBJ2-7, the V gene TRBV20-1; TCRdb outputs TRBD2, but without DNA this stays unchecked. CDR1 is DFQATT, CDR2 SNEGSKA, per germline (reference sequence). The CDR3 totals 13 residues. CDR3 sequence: CSAREWTSDEQYF.

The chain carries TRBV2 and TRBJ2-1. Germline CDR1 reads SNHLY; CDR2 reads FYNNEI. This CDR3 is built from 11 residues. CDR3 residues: CASTSRNEQFF.

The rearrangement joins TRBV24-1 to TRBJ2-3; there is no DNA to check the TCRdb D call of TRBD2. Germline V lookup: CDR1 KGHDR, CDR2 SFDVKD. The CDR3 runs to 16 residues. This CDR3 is CATSGLAGVNTDTQYF.

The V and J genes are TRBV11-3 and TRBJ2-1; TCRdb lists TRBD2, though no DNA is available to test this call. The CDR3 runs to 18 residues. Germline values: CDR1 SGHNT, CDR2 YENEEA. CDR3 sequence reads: CASSFGLAGAPSYNEQFF.

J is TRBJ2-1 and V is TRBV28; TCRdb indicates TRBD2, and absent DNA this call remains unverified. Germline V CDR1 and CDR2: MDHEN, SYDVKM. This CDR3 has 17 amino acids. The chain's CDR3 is CASSSSKREGSYNEQFF.

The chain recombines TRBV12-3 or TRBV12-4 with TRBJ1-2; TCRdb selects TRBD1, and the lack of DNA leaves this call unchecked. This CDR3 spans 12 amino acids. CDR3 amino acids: CASSPTGGGYTF.